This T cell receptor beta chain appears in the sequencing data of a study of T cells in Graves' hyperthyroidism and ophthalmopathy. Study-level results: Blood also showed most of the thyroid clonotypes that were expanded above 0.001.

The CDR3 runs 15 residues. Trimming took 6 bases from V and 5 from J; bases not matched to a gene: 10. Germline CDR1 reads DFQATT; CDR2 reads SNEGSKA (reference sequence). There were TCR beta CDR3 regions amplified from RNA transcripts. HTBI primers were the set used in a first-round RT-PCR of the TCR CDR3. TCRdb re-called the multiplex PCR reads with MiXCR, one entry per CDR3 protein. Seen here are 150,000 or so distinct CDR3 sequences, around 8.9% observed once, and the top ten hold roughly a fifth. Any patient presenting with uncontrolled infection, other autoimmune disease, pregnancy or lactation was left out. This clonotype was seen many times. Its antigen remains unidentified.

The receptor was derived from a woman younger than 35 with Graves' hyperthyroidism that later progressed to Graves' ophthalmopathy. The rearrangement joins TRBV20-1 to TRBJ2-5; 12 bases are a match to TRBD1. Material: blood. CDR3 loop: CSALGDRGQGETQYF. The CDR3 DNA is TGCAGTGCCCTGGGGGACAGGGGGCAAGGGGAGACCCAGTACTTC.